This T cell receptor (beta chain) was recovered during a study of beta chain features in type 1 diabetes. Broader study findings: Patients with type 1 diabetes showed fewer VDJ junction insertions and more deletions. Researchers report that Type 1 diabetes patients had moderately but significantly shorter TCRB CDR3s across all four CD4+ subsets.

Central memory, naive, regulatory and stem cell-like memory CD4+ cells were sorted by CD45RO/CCR7/CD25/CD127/CD95/CD27. Purities in excess of 95% were seen in all sorted populations. All of the isolated RNA was reverse transcribed, so expressed TCRB transcripts were sequenced. Sequenced by immunoSEQ multiplex PCR; TCRdb stores in-frame clones only, minus some. The sample consists of some 250,000 clones, approximately 15% of them appearing once. In regard to this clone: Its target is unknown.

The germline CDR1 and CDR2 sequences are KGHSH and LQKENI. The CDR3 has 13 amino acids. V lost 3 bases, J lost 5 bases, and 8 bases lay in between. Sequenced sample: naive CD4+ T cells from blood. V gene TRBV18 combines with J gene TRBJ1-5; D unclear. The receptor comes from a man in his thirties or forties with type 1 diabetes. CDR3 DNA sequence: TGTGCCAGCTCACCCACTAACTATCAGCCCCAGCATTTT. Protein: CASSPTNYQPQHF.